This entry lists 20 T cell receptor beta chains sequenced from one sample in a study of cytomegalovirus exposure and HLA in healthy donors. The primer mix had 60 Vbeta and 13 Jbeta primers. Libraries were prepared by immunoSEQ multiplex PCR; TCRdb keeps only in-frame clonotypes and omits some of them. The sample lists 110,000 or so clones; about 79% were seen once. The source material was PBMCs. The receptor source for this set is a woman younger than 35 in good health and CMV-seronegative.

This clone turned up a few times. The V and J genes are TRBV19 and TRBJ1-2; TRBD1 aligns across 7 bases. The CDR3 loop spans 15 amino acids. Trimming removed 2 bases from V and 7 bases from J; junction bases left unmatched: 10. The germline V gene has CDR1 LNHDA and CDR2 SQIVND (reference sequence). The CDR3 reads CASSIQAGTAGGYTF. As DNA, the CDR3 is TGTGCCAGTAGTATACAAGCAGGGACAGCCGGTGGCTACACCTTC.

V and J are TRBV7-9 and TRBJ1-2; D uncertain. Looked up from germline, CDR1 is SEHNR and CDR2 is FQNEAQ (reference sequence). This CDR3 has 11 amino acids. V was cut by 1 base and J by 6 bases, with 3 bases left in between. The CDR3 region is CASSLVDGYTF. DNA for the CDR3: TGTGCCAGCAGCTTAGTAGATGGCTACACCTTC.

This clone was detected only a few times. The V call is TRBV2, the J call TRBJ1-1, with D unclear. CDR3 length: 14 residues. Germline values: CDR1 SNHLY, CDR2 FYNNEI. V lost 7 bases and J 5 bases, leaving 17 bases between the germline ends. CDR3 protein: CASTTGLRGTEAFF. Here the CDR3 DNA reads TGTGCCAGCACCACGGGCCTTCGGGGTACTGAAGCTTTCTTT.

The chain combines TRBV6-5 with TRBJ1-2; D possibly corresponds to TRBD1 (5 bases). Germline V gene sequence: CDR1 MNHEY, CDR2 SVGAGI. The CDR3 has 15 residues. The germline V and J ends were trimmed by 4 bases and 1 base, with 13 bases remaining between them. The CDR3: CASSSPRQINYGYTF. The CDR3, as DNA: TGTGCCAGCAGTTCCCCTAGACAGATTAACTATGGCTACACCTTC.

The rearrangement joins TRBV23-1 to TRBJ2-5; D might be TRBD1 (5 bases). TRBV23-1 is classed as an ORF, of uncertain function. CDR3 length equals 18 residues. The V gene lost 3 bases and the J gene lost 4 bases, with 24 bases spanning the gap. CDR3 nucleotide sequence: TGCGCCAGCAGTCAGGCAGGCAGGGATCCCCTCGCGCGAGAGACCCAGTACTTC. Its protein product is CASSQAGRDPLARETQYF.

This clone was counted once. This chain connects TRBV19 to TRBJ2-1; 9 bases line up with TRBD1. The V gene's germline CDR1 is LNHDA and CDR2 SQIVND (reference sequence). There are 15 residues in the CDR3. V gave up 3 bases and J gave up 2 bases; unmatched junction bases: 2. The CDR3 region is CASSMDRGPYNEQFF. In nucleotides, the CDR3 is TGTGCCAGTAGTATGGACAGGGGACCCTACAATGAGCAGTTCTTC.

This CDR3 reads CASSLELTGGRGYTF. CDR3 sequence (DNA): TGCGCCAGCAGCTTGGAATTGACAGGGGGTCGGGGCTACACCTTC. The J gene is TRBJ1-2, the V gene TRBV5-1; 9 bases align to TRBD1. This CDR3 is 15 amino acids long. The J segment lost 8 bases and the V segment lost 0 bases, leaving 8 bases of the junction unmatched. CDR1 and CDR2 (germline): SGHRS, YFSETQ.

V and J are TRBV27 and TRBJ2-2; a weak D match, TRBD1 (5 bases). V gave up 3 bases and J gave up 0 bases, with 17 bases separating them. The CDR3 has 18 amino acids. Germline V gene lookup returns CDR1 MNHEY and CDR2 SMNVEV (reference sequence). CDR3: CASSFYPPGKTNTGELFF. The CDR3, as DNA: TGTGCCAGCAGTTTTTACCCCCCAGGGAAGACGAACACCGGGGAGCTGTTTTTT.

In this sample, this clone turned up once. V gene TRBV5-6 combines with J gene TRBJ2-7, with 8 bases matching TRBD1. Germline V gives CDR1 SGHDT, CDR2 YYEEEE. Germline trimming cut 0 bases from V and 1 base from J; bases unmatched to any gene: 3. This CDR3 comprises 15 residues. CDR3 DNA sequence: TGTGCCAGCAGCTTGGATGGACAGGGATCCTACGAGCAGTACGTC. Protein sequence: CASSLDGQGSYEQYV.

This clone occurred once. The V call is TRBV7-9, the J call TRBJ1-2; tentatively, D is TRBD1 (5 bases). The CDR3 totals 15 residues. V was clipped by 4 bases and J by 4 bases, with 16 bases between them. Germline-derived CDR1 and CDR2 are SEHNR and FQNEAQ (reference sequence). The CDR3 DNA reads as TGTGCCAGCAGCTCCCAAGGGGAGGGGCCCTATGGCTACACCTTC. Its translation: CASSSQGEGPYGYTF.

This clone was observed a handful of times. The V call is TRBV7-2, the J call TRBJ2-7, with TRBD2 as a possible D gene (6 bases). The CDR3 extends over 14 amino acids. Trimming took off 4 bases at V and 2 bases at J, with 12 bases between the two ends. Germline lookup yields CDR1 SGHTA and CDR2 FQGNSA. CDR3 DNA sequence: TGTGCCAGCAGCTGGAGGGACGGTGCCTACGAGCAGTACTTC. Protein: CASSWRDGAYEQYF.

The genes are TRBV25-1 and TRBJ1-2; D possibly corresponds to TRBD1 (6 bases). V lost 1 base to trimming and J lost 0 bases, with 9 bases between them. The CDR3 has 15 residues. Germline assignment: CDR1 MGHDK and CDR2 SYGVNS. The CDR3 DNA reads as TGTGCCAGCAGTGAATTGGCAGGGGCTAACTATGGCTACACCTTC. It encodes CASSELAGANYGYTF.

This CDR3 is CASPREQRTEAFF. DNA of the CDR3: TGTGCCAGCCCGAGGGAACAGAGGACTGAAGCTTTCTTT. The V and J genes are TRBV2 and TRBJ1-1; D is undetermined. The CDR3 totals 13 residues. Trimming removed 8 bases from V and 5 bases from J, with 15 bases in between. Per the germline V gene, CDR1 is SNHLY and CDR2 is FYNNEI.

The gene calls are TRBV29-1 and TRBJ2-7; possible D gene TRBD1, 5 bases. The ends were cut back, 7 bases at V and 0 bases at J, with 10 bases in the middle. Germline values: CDR1 SQVTM, CDR2 ANQGSEA. CDR3 size: 12 residues. The CDR3 bases are TGCAGCGGAAGGGGTAGCTCCTACGAGCAGTACTTC. Its translation is CSGRGSSYEQYF.

The chain combines TRBV7-2 with TRBJ1-1; D is uncertain. Germline V gene lookup returns CDR1 SGHTA and CDR2 FQGNSA. The ends were cut back, 5 bases at V and 0 bases at J, with 7 bases in the middle. The CDR3 sequence is 13 residues long. The CDR3 is CASSLALNTEAFF. CDR3 in DNA: TGTGCCAGCAGCCTGGCACTGAACACTGAAGCTTTCTTT. Drawing the rest from reference TRBV7-2 and TRBJ1-1, the complete variable domain is GAGVSQSPSNKVTEKGKDVELRCDPISGHTALYWYRQSLGQGLEFLIYFQGNSAPDKSGLPSDRFSAERTGGSVSTLTIQRTQQEDSAVYLCASSLALNTEAFFGQGTRLTVV.

The chain carries TRBV18 and TRBJ2-7; D perhaps matches TRBD1 (6 bases). Germline CDR1 is KGHSH and CDR2 is LQKENI. With 6 bases removed from V and 2 bases from J, the gap between germline ends came to 14 bases. CDR3 length equals 14 residues. This CDR3 reads CASSPGAGAYEQYF. CDR3 DNA: TGTGCCAGCTCCCCCGGCGCAGGGGCCTACGAGCAGTACTTC.

The genes are TRBV12-5 and TRBJ1-6, with a weak D call TRBD1 (5 bases). The CDR3 runs 14 residues. Per germline, CDR1 LGHNT and CDR2 FRNRAP. The ends were cut back, 0 bases at V and 7 bases at J, with 7 bases in the middle. This chain's CDR3 is CASGLVGGNSPLHF. The DNA for the CDR3 is TGTGCTAGTGGTTTGGTGGGGGGGAATTCACCCCTCCACTTT.

This rearrangement joins TRBV6-4 to TRBJ1-6; the match to TRBD1 covers 7 bases. The CDR3 runs to 14 residues. Germline loops: CDR1 MRHNA, CDR2 SNTAGT. V lost 4 bases, J lost 6 bases, and 3 bases stayed unmatched. The CDR3 here is CASSVGQLNSPLHF. The CDR3 DNA follows: TGTGCCAGCAGTGTGGGACAGCTTAATTCACCCCTCCACTTT.

This chain uses TRBV19 with TRBJ1-1; 8 nucleotides match TRBD1. V shed 6 bases and J 5 bases; nucleotides not matched to a gene: 2. Looked up from germline, CDR1 is LNHDA and CDR2 is SQIVND (reference sequence). This CDR3 is built from 12 residues. CDR3 region: CASRTGVTEAFF. DNA for the CDR3: TGTGCCAGTAGGACAGGGGTGACTGAAGCTTTCTTT.

This clone appeared a few times. The rearrangement joins TRBV6-1 to TRBJ2-1; D remains unclear. The CDR3 is 13 residues long. Germline CDR1 is MNHNS and CDR2 is SASEGT. Deletions cut 1 base from V and 8 bases from J, with 9 bases between. This CDR3 is CASSEVFLYEQFF. DNA for the CDR3: TGTGCCAGCAGTGAAGTCTTTCTCTATGAGCAGTTCTTC.